This T cell receptor beta chain emerged from a study of blood T cells in healthy people across ages. A note on this clonotype: Antigen unknown.

Then a second PCR, running about 6 to 12 cycles, was carried out with a sample-barcoded 5' primer and a J-beta primer mix. Paired-end reads containing CDR3 totaled no fewer than 2.5 million for each sample. Via MiXCR, TCRdb re-called the 5' RACE reads, giving one row per CDR3 protein. The table lists some 560,000 distinct CDR3 sequences, over 25% of them singletons. The study's findings and limits: Using unsorted PBMCs precluded a conclusive naive versus antigen-experienced comparison. Age advanced and TCR beta diversity per million T cells fell, roughly linearly.

This sample was shared with a second study, whose subject was T cells of mothers and their children. Per that paper: Sequencing returned over 9 million TCR beta CDR3 reads per mother and about 3 million per child.

The sequence was obtained from a boy aged 2 to 10 in good health. The sequencing sample was made of blood.

CDR3 DNA: TGCAGTGCTAGAGGGGACAGGTTACCCTACGAGCAGTACTTC. Amino acid sequence: CSARGDRLPYEQYF. The chain links TRBV20-1 to TRBJ2-5, with 8 bases that match TRBD1. The J call is uncertain, as TRBJ2-7 better fits the DNA end. The CDR3 runs 14 residues. Germline V gene sequence: CDR1 DFQATT, CDR2 SNEGSKA (reference sequence).